These 23 T cell receptor beta chains were sequenced from one sample in a study of cytomegalovirus exposure and HLA in healthy donors. It was with 60 Vbeta and 13 Jbeta primers that the PCR ran. Using immunoSEQ multiplex PCR, the repertoire was profiled, and TCRdb retains in-frame clones only, with some absent. The sample records about 190,000 clones, 85% to 90% being singletons. Sequencing was carried out using PBMCs. The source is a man younger than 45 in good health and CMV-seronegative.

The chain employs TRBV10-3 and TRBJ1-1; D is unclear. Germline V gene sequence: CDR1 ENHRY, CDR2 SYGVKD. Trimming removed 9 bases from V and 0 bases from J, with 20 bases in between. This CDR3 has 16 amino acids. The DNA of the CDR3 is TGTGCCATAGCGGAAGGCGCAGGATTAATGAACACTGAAGCTTTCTTT. It yields the protein CAIAEGAGLMNTEAFF.

The rearrangement uses TRBV7-9 and TRBJ1-5, with D perhaps TRBD1 (5 bases). V gave up 5 bases and J gave up 3 bases, with 8 bases separating them. Germline V gene sequence: CDR1 SEHNR, CDR2 FQNEAQ (reference sequence). This CDR3 is 13 amino acids long. This CDR3 is CASSPGHNQPQHF. In nucleotides, the CDR3 is TGTGCCAGCAGCCCAGGGCACAATCAGCCCCAGCATTTT.

This clone was recorded once. The V gene is TRBV4-2, the J gene TRBJ1-2; TRBD1 matches 12 bases. Germline V gives CDR1 LGHNA, CDR2 YNFKEQ. This CDR3 comprises 15 residues. The junction had 7 bases not matched to a gene; V was cut back by 4 bases and J by 7 bases. CDR3 protein: CASSLPGQGAAGYTF. The CDR3 DNA follows: TGTGCCAGCAGCCTTCCGGGACAGGGGGCGGCTGGCTACACCTTC.

This chain joins TRBV4-3 and TRBJ2-7; possible D gene TRBD2, 7 bases. The CDR3 spans 16 residues. Germline V gene data show CDR1 as LGHNA and CDR2 as YSLEER. V lost 0 bases to trimming and J lost 3 bases, with 15 bases between them. CDR3 amino acids: CASSQDRGGGFYEQYF. The CDR3 nucleotides are TGCGCCAGCAGCCAAGACCGGGGCGGGGGCTTCTACGAGCAGTACTTC.

This clone was seen a handful of times. The genes are TRBV28 and TRBJ2-1; D is undetermined. The CDR3 has 10 residues. The germline V and J ends were trimmed by 6 bases and 6 bases, with 3 bases remaining between them. Germline CDR1 is MDHEN and CDR2 is SYDVKM. In DNA form, the CDR3 reads TGTGCCAGCAGCCGCAATGAGCAGTTCTTC. This encodes CASSRNEQFF.

The gene calls are TRBV6-5 and TRBJ2-1, with D perhaps TRBD1 (6 bases). The CDR3 spans 16 residues. Deletions cut 0 bases from V and 7 bases from J, with 16 bases between. Germline V lookup: CDR1 MNHEY, CDR2 SVGAGI. CDR3 protein: CASSYSHRAEWNEQFF. The CDR3 DNA follows: TGTGCCAGCAGTTACTCACACAGGGCCGAGTGGAATGAGCAGTTCTTC.

The J gene is TRBJ2-5, the V gene TRBV30; 12 positions agree with TRBD2. J lost 5 bases, V lost 5 bases, and 3 bases had no gene match. Germline V gives CDR1 GTSNPN, CDR2 SVGIG (reference sequence). This CDR3 is 13 amino acids long. The chain's CDR3 is CAWGLAGLETQYF. The CDR3 region has the DNA TGTGCCTGGGGACTAGCGGGACTGGAGACCCAGTACTTC.

The chain carries TRBV19 and TRBJ1-5; D is possibly TRBD1 (5 bases). V was cut by 6 bases and J by 9 bases, with 15 bases left in between. Per the germline V gene, CDR1 is LNHDA and CDR2 is SQIVND (reference sequence). The CDR3 is made up of 13 amino acids. CDR3 residues: CASSRKGPGPQHF. CDR3 coding DNA: TGTGCCAGTAGCAGGAAGGGGCCCGGGCCCCAGCATTTT.

The V gene is TRBV4-1, the J gene TRBJ1-2; D unresolved. Germline loops: CDR1 MGHRA, CDR2 YSYEKL. V was pared by 5 bases and J by 8 bases, with 18 bases between. This CDR3 is built from 14 residues. The CDR3 region has the DNA TGCGCCAGCAGCTCGACGGGGAGGCGAGGCGGCTACACCTTC. The encoded protein is CASSSTGRRGGYTF.

This clone was found a few times. Additional DNA sequences in this sample encode the identical CDR3. The chain couples TRBV7-2 to TRBJ2-5, with a possible D match to TRBD1 (5 bases). Deletions cut 0 bases from V and 4 bases from J, with 9 bases between. Germline V gives CDR1 SGHTA, CDR2 FQGNSA. The length of the CDR3 is 14 residues. As DNA, the CDR3 is TGTGCCAGCAGCTTAGCGGGTAGGGGAGAGACCCAGTACTTC. Protein product: CASSLAGRGETQYF.

The chain uses TRBV6-5 and TRBJ2-5; a weak D match, TRBD2 (6 bases). There are 15 residues in the CDR3. Germline V gene lookup returns CDR1 MNHEY and CDR2 SVGAGI. Trimming took off 5 bases at V and 1 base at J, with 14 bases between the two ends. CDR3 region: CASSATWGGQETQYF. The CDR3 nucleotides are TGTGCCAGCAGTGCTACGTGGGGAGGCCAAGAGACCCAGTACTTC.

This chain connects TRBV4-1 to TRBJ2-4; tentatively, D is TRBD2 (6 bases). The CDR3 contains 18 residues. The germline V gene has CDR1 MGHRA and CDR2 YSYEKL. The V end lost 2 bases, the J end lost 2 bases, and 19 bases lay between the germline ends. The CDR3 bases are TGCGCCAGCAGCCAACCGGGGGTCGGTCCTAGGACCAAAAACATTCAGTACTTC. It codes for CASSQPGVGPRTKNIQYF.

This clone was counted a single time. The chain employs TRBV9 and TRBJ2-2; TRBD2 agrees at 11 bases. The germline V gene has CDR1 SGDLS and CDR2 YYNGEE. J lost 7 bases, V lost 0 bases, and 11 bases had no gene match. This CDR3 spans 18 amino acids. The CDR3 loop reads CASSVELDSGGAIGELFF. The CDR3 DNA is TGTGCCAGCAGCGTAGAATTGGATAGCGGGGGGGCCATCGGGGAGCTGTTTTTT.

The V and J genes are TRBV27 and TRBJ1-1, with D perhaps matching TRBD1 (5 bases). The CDR3 sequence is 13 residues long. The V gene's germline CDR1 is MNHEY and CDR2 SMNVEV (reference sequence). V shed 3 bases and J shed 4 bases, with 9 bases lying between them. In DNA form, the CDR3 reads TGTGCCAGCAGTTTTGGGGCTACCACTGAAGCTTTCTTT. This translates into CASSFGATTEAFF.

The V call is TRBV28, the J call TRBJ1-3, with D possibly matching TRBD1 (5 bases). The CDR3 consists of 15 residues. Germline V gene sequence: CDR1 MDHEN, CDR2 SYDVKM. V was shortened by 9 bases and J by 0 bases, with 15 bases between the two germline ends. The CDR3 nucleotides are TGTGCCAGTCGCACACAGGTAATCTCTGGAAACACCATATATTTT. As protein: CASRTQVISGNTIYF.

The rearrangement links TRBV9 to TRBJ2-7; D not resolved. The germline gives CDR1 SGDLS, CDR2 YYNGEE. V was cut by 3 bases and J by 4 bases, with 11 bases left in between. The CDR3 consists of 13 residues. The CDR3 protein is CASSAGEPYEQYF. The DNA of the CDR3 is TGTGCCAGCAGCGCCGGAGAGCCTTACGAGCAGTACTTC.

This chain uses TRBV5-4 with TRBJ2-2; 7 bases line up with TRBD2. CDR3 length: 14 residues. CDR1 and CDR2 (germline): SGHNT, YYREEE (reference sequence). V lost 2 bases and J lost 6; bases outside the gene matches: 4. For the CDR3, the DNA is TGTGCCAGCAGCTTCGGGGGGAAGGCCGGGGAGCTGTTTTTT. Amino acid sequence: CASSFGGKAGELFF.

A note on this clone: The sample carries other DNA sequences with the same CDR3. The J gene is TRBJ1-1, the V gene TRBV2, with D hard to call. Per germline, CDR1 SNHLY and CDR2 FYNNEI. The V end lost 5 bases, the J end lost 2 bases, and 15 bases lay between the germline ends. This CDR3 contains 15 residues. The CDR3 loop reads CASSQSFTVNTEAFF. The CDR3 nucleotides read TGTGCCAGCAGTCAGAGCTTCACAGTTAACACTGAAGCTTTCTTT.

The chain is built from TRBV6-5 and TRBJ1-2, with 8 bases that match TRBD1. Germline V gene sequence: CDR1 MNHEY, CDR2 SVGAGI. The CDR3 sequence is 14 residues long. The J segment lost 8 bases and the V segment lost 5 bases, leaving 10 bases of the junction unmatched. CDR3 residues: CASSNAGGVMGYTF. DNA for the CDR3: TGTGCCAGCAGTAACGCAGGGGGCGTGATGGGCTACACCTTC.

The rearrangement joins TRBV6-5 to TRBJ2-7, with 8 nucleotides matching TRBD1. The CDR3 sequence is 15 residues long. With 4 bases clipped from V and 5 bases from J, the junction kept 10 bases outside the gene matches. In germline, CDR1 is MNHEY, CDR2 SVGAGI. The CDR3 nucleotides read TGTGCCAGCAGTTCCGCCGGGACAGGAAAAAACGAGCAGTACTTC. This translates into CASSSAGTGKNEQYF.

V gene TRBV7-2 combines with J gene TRBJ2-1, with 7 nucleotides matching TRBD1. CDR1 is SGHTA and CDR2 is FQGNSA in the germline V gene. V trimming: 6 bases; J trimming: 7 bases; junction bases outside the gene matches: 12. The CDR3 runs to 15 residues. The CDR3 loop is CASSPYAGGSNEQFF. DNA of the CDR3: TGTGCCAGCAGTCCATACGCAGGGGGTTCGAATGAGCAGTTCTTC.

V is TRBV6-5 and J is TRBJ1-1; TRBD1 is a possible D gene (5 bases). The V end lost 0 bases, the J end lost 5 bases, and 10 bases lay between the germline ends. The germline gives CDR1 MNHEY, CDR2 SVGAGI. There are 14 residues in the CDR3. The CDR3 loop is CASSYSGGGTEAFF. CDR3 nucleotide sequence: TGTGCCAGCAGTTACTCGGGTGGGGGGACTGAAGCTTTCTTT.

V gene TRBV27 combines with J gene TRBJ2-7; TRBD1 might be the D (6 bases). The germline V and J ends were trimmed by 4 bases and 3 bases, with 19 bases remaining between them. The CDR3 is 16 amino acids. In germline, CDR1 is MNHEY, CDR2 SMNVEV (reference sequence). The CDR3 sequence: CASSYWTPKGGYEQYF. CDR3 DNA sequence: TGTGCCAGCAGTTACTGGACACCCAAAGGGGGCTACGAGCAGTACTTC.